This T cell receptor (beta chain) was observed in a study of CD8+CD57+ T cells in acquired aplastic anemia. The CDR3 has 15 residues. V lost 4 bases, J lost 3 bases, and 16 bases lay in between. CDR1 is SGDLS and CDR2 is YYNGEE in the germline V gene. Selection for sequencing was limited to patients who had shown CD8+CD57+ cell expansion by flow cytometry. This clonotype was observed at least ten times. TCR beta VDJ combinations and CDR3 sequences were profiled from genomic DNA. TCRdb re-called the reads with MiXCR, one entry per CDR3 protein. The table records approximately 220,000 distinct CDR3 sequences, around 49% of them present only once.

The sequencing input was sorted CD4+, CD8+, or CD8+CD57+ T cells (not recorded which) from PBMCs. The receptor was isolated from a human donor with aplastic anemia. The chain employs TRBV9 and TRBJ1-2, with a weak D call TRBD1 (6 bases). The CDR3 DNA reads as TGTGCCAGCAGCCCCGGTGGGGGGGGCGACTATGGCTACACCTTC. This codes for CASSPGGGGDYGYTF.